This TCR beta chain was identified in a study of cytomegalovirus exposure and HLA in healthy donors. Study outcomes and limitations: Reportedly, cytomegalovirus status was diagnosed with high sensitivity and specificity.

About this clone: Its antigen is still unknown.

CDR1 and CDR2 from the germline V gene are SGHRS and YFSETQ. The CDR3 runs to 14 residues. The V and J ends lost 6 bases and 0 bases respectively, with 13 bases between them. Donors were drawn from the approximately 110-subject validation cohort, separate from the 666-subject first cohort. Method: immunoSEQ multiplex PCR; TCRdb's copy keeps in-frame clones and lacks some. Found here are 100,000 to 150,000 clones, around 86% of them singletons; the top ten hold roughly 2%. Sequencing used PBMCs. This receptor was obtained from a woman under 30 in good health and CMV-seronegative. The V call is TRBV5-1, the J call TRBJ2-7, with D possibly TRBD2 on 6 matching bases. CDR3 DNA sequence: TGCGCCAGCACTGCGGGGTTCCCCTCCTACGAGCAGTACTTC. It specifies CASTAGFPSYEQYF.